This T cell receptor beta chain appears in the sequencing data of a study of blood T cell repertoires in COVID-19. Study summary: Collection of acute and convalescent COVID-19 samples took place in the United States, Italy and Spain.

TCRdb keeps only in-frame clones here, not all; method: immunoSEQ multiplex PCR. Of some 250,000 clones in the sample, under 95% were seen once. The germline V gene has CDR1 SGHDT and CDR2 YYEEEE. With 0 bases clipped from V and 8 bases from J, the junction kept 7 bases outside the gene matches. CDR3 length: 14 residues. The sequencing sample was made of PBMCs or T cells enriched from blood (not recorded which). This chain connects TRBV5-6 to TRBJ1-2; the match to TRBD1 covers 7 bases. This sequence was found in a woman aged 40 to 50 with acute COVID-19. The CDR3 bases are TGTGCCAGCAGCTTGGTAGGGGACAGACAAGGCTACACCTTC. Residues: CASSLVGDRQGYTF.